The clone carrying this TCR beta chain showed up just a few times. In making diagnoses, clinical symptoms, serum thyroxine and TRAb, thyroid ultrasound and orbital computed tomography were all used. This specimen belongs to a study of T cells in Graves' hyperthyroidism and ophthalmopathy. Study details: Peripheral blood was acquired at first diagnosis, ahead of any therapy whatsoever.

It was RNA transcripts that yielded the amplified TCR beta CDR3 regions. An initial round of RT-PCR targeting the TCR CDR3 relied on the HTBI primer set. Via MiXCR, TCRdb re-called the multiplex PCR reads, giving one row per CDR3 protein. Of about 420,000 distinct CDR3 sequences detected, roughly 14% appear once; the ten largest clones hold less than 15%. Germline loops: CDR1 MNHEY, CDR2 SMNVEV (reference sequence). The germline V and J ends were trimmed by 5 bases and 9 bases, with 20 bases remaining between them. This CDR3 is 16 amino acids long. This TCR came from a woman aged 18-29 years with Graves' hyperthyroidism. The chain has TRBV27 and TRBJ1-6, with a tentative D call TRBD1 (5 bases). The sample was blood. The CDR3 DNA reads TGTGCCAGCAGTACACAGACAGATTGGAAGGGTTCACCCCTCCACTTT. Translating gives CASSTQTDWKGSPLHF.